Listed below are T cell receptor beta chains from one sample, sequenced in a study of CD4+ T cells in melanoma. Repertoires were generated with immunoSEQ multiplex PCR, while TCRdb's copy carries only in-frame clones and drops some. Among roughly 4,400 clones listed, under 75% were seen once. The specimen was cells from a culture (not recorded whether cultured in vitro). All receptors come from a human donor with melanoma. Each CDR3 is given with its conserved first and last residue. The order of the fields is V gene, CDR3 protein.

>TRBV6-6
CASRDTDTQYF
>TRBV2
CASSALDRAVGSPLHF
>TRBV7-6
CASSLGAQWGWNEQFF
>TRBV3-1/TRBV3-2
CASSNKGAGEVLETQYF
>TRBV14
CASSQEFGGSYEQYF
>TRBV21-1
CASSTDRGNTEAFF
>TRBV18
CASSPRTGNTGTEAFF
>TRBV27
CASSLSRDDYGYTF
>TRBV7-6
CASSLGQSANTGELFF
>TRBV30
CAWSVLGGYEQYF
>TRBV10-3
CATSLVAYEQYF
>TRBV9
CASSENDTPRSNVLTF
>TRBV28
CASSLTGRNQPQHF
>TRBV6-6
CASSYLDINTGELFF
>TRBV14
CASSEDFTEAFF
>TRBV11-2
CASSSRGRGSTDTQYF
>TRBV5-5
CASSLTDRVRQPQHF
>TRBV14
CASSQGQPNYGYTF
>TRBV2
CASSETGKNIQYF
>TRBV7-2
CASSLRRGFEEQYF
>TRBV10-2
CASSEGSRQETQYF
>TRBV7-6
CASSLDKVGGGFSGYEQYF
>TRBV2
CASSASGTGVTYGYTF
>TRBV10-1
CASSESVGSTEAFF